This passage covers 2 T cell receptor beta chains from one sample sequenced in a study of T cell changes during pregnancy in multiple sclerosis (dated by TCRdb to between 2018 and 2020). Library creation used the immunoSEQ multiplex PCR assay. TCRdb took over this immuneACCESS table, retaining in-frame rearrangements with V and J assigned. Such tables are incomplete; in checked studies, under half of the missing clones stem from an unresolved V gene, and the remainder is unexplained. The sample table records more than 70,000 clones; 93% of these occur just once. Clones ranked in the top ten supply under 3% of the sample. This sample comprised peripheral blood, obtained in the second trimester of pregnancy. These receptors all come from a female donor with multiple sclerosis, enrolled in a pregnancy study.

The genes are TRBV10-2 and TRBJ1-3, with D unclear. V dropped 5 bases and J dropped 2 bases, with 10 bases sitting between them. Germline CDR1 reads WSHSY; CDR2 reads SAAADI. The CDR3 consists of 14 residues. CDR3 sequence: CASSRRGTGNTIYF. The DNA for the CDR3 is TGCGCCAGCAGTCGTCGAGGGACTGGAAACACCATATATTTT.

The chain uses TRBV5-4 and TRBJ1-1, with D maybe TRBD1 (6 bases). CDR1 and CDR2 from the germline V gene are SGHNT and YYREEE (reference sequence). CDR3 length equals 16 residues. Deletions cut 0 bases from V and 1 base from J, with 13 bases between. The CDR3 is CASSLGTGKGNTEAFF. The CDR3 bases are TGTGCCAGCAGCTTGGGCACAGGGAAAGGGAACACTGAAGCTTTCTTT. Full variable domain (outside the CDR3, taken from reference TRBV5-4 and TRBJ1-1): ETGVTQSPTHLIKTRGQQVTLRCSSQSGHNTVSWYQQALGQGPQFIFQYYREEENGRGNFPPRFSGLQFPNYSSELNVNALELDDSALYLCASSLGTGKGNTEAFFGQGTRLTVV.